Below are 8 T cell receptor beta chains sequenced from a single sample in a study of T cell repertoires in cytomegalovirus infection. What these receptors recognize is not known. TCRdb fed the reads into MiXCR, producing one record per CDR3 protein. Here the sample spans some 500,000 distinct CDR3 sequences, 35% to 50% being singletons. The sample consisted of cultured PBMCs, taken from culture after CMV antigen stimulation. The receptors derive from a human donor in good health (CMV status not recorded). Some clones in this sample may be carry-over from other donors' samples.

V gene TRBV20-1 combines with J gene TRBJ1-4, with D possibly being TRBD1 (6 bases). Germline CDR1 DFQATT, CDR2 SNEGSKA (reference sequence). V was cut by 2 bases and J by 5 bases, with 9 bases left in between. CDR3 length: 13 amino acids. CDR3 protein: CSARYRVNEKLFF. CDR3 nucleotide sequence: TGCAGTGCTAGATACAGGGTCAATGAAAAACTGTTTTTT.

The chain carries TRBV28 and TRBJ1-2; D not resolved. The CDR3 is 12 amino acids. The V and J ends lost 4 bases and 6 bases respectively, with 9 bases between them. Germline CDR1 MDHEN, CDR2 SYDVKM. The CDR3 here is CASSSSANGYTF. The CDR3 DNA follows: TGTGCCAGCAGTTCCTCTGCGAATGGCTACACCTTC.

This sequence joins TRBV27 and TRBJ1-1; D possibly corresponds to TRBD1 (5 bases). Deletions cut 6 bases from V and 5 bases from J, with 16 bases between. Looked up from germline, CDR1 is MNHEY and CDR2 is SMNVEV (reference sequence). This CDR3 contains 14 residues. CDR3 in DNA: TGTGCCAGCAGCCTGTGGGGGAGTGGGACTGAAGCTTTCTTT. This encodes CASSLWGSGTEAFF.

The chain is built from TRBV11-2 and TRBJ2-1; TRBD1 matches 7 bases. Trimming removed 4 bases from V and 2 bases from J; junction bases left unmatched: 11. The CDR3 runs 17 residues. Germline assignment: CDR1 SGHAT and CDR2 FQNNGV. The CDR3 is CASSSLVGGVAYNEQFF. The CDR3 DNA is TGTGCCAGCAGCTCCCTGGTAGGGGGCGTCGCCTACAATGAGCAGTTCTTC.

The CDR3 region is CASSFALETQYF. DNA for the CDR3: TGTGCCAGCAGCTTTGCCCTCGAGACCCAGTACTTC. The J gene is TRBJ2-5, the V gene TRBV7-8; D gene ambiguous. The CDR3 sequence is 12 residues long. V dropped 3 bases and J dropped 5 bases, with 7 bases sitting between them. The germline V gene encodes CDR1 SGHVS and CDR2 FQNEAQ.

This clonotype was recorded a few times. The chain recombines TRBV2 with TRBJ2-2; 7 bases agree with TRBD2. The CDR3 has 14 residues. Losses at the gene ends were 7 bases for V and 2 bases for J; bases not matched to a gene: 4. Germline V lookup: CDR1 SNHLY, CDR2 FYNNEI. The CDR3 DNA reads as TGTGCCAGCATGGGAGGGGCCAACACCGGGGAGCTGTTTTTT. It codes for CASMGGANTGELFF.

The chain has TRBV20-1 and TRBJ2-1; TRBD2 aligns across 7 bases. Germline V lookup: CDR1 DFQATT, CDR2 SNEGSKA (reference sequence). CDR3 length: 15 amino acids. Trimming cost V 0 bases and J 4 bases; bases outside gene matches: 6. This chain's CDR3 is CSARDHSGYYNEQFF. For the CDR3, the DNA is TGCAGTGCTAGAGATCATAGCGGGTATTACAATGAGCAGTTCTTC.

The genes are TRBV28 and TRBJ2-1; D assignment may be TRBD1 or TRBD2 (5 bases each). Trimming removed 10 bases at V and 1 base at J, with 14 bases between. In germline, CDR1 is MDHEN, CDR2 SYDVKM. The length of the CDR3 is 14 residues. The CDR3 loop is CATEGTVSYNEQFF. The CDR3 DNA reads as TGTGCCACCGAGGGGACGGTGTCCTACAATGAGCAGTTCTTC.